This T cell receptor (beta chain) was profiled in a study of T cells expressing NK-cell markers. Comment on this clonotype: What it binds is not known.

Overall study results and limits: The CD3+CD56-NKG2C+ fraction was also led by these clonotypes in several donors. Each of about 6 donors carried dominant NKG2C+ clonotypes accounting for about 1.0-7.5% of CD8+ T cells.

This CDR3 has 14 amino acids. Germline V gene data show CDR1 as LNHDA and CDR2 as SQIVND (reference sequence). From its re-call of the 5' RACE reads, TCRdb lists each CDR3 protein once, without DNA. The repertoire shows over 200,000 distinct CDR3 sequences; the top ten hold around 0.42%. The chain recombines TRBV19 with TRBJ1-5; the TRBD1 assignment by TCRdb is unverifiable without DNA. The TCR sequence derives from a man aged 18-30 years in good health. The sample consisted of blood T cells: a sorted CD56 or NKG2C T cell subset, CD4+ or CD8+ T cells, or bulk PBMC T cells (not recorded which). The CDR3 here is CASSPTGGHQPQHF.